A single sample gave rise to the 16 T cell receptor beta chains below, sequenced in a study of CD8 T cells in ankylosing spondylitis. Whole-study results and caveats: Ankylosing spondylitis blood appeared to carry a characteristic TCR beta motif of roughly eight highly homologous variants.

One entry per CDR3 protein results from TCRdb running MiXCR on the 5' RACE reads. The repertoire has hundreds of thousands of distinct CDR3 sequences, 20% to 30% of them found once; the top ten carry over 0.8%. Antigens for these TCRs are unknown. Specimen: blood, either unsorted or a sorted T cell fraction (not recorded which). The receptor set was obtained from a male donor with ankylosing spondylitis.

The V and J genes are TRBV7-2 and TRBJ2-1, with 10 bases lining up with TRBD2. CDR3 length: 16 amino acids. V lost 1 base, J lost 5 bases, and 5 bases stayed unmatched. Germline V gives CDR1 SGHTA, CDR2 FQGNSA. The CDR3 region is CASSLGFLAGDNEQFF. The CDR3 region has the DNA TGTGCCAGCAGCTTAGGTTTCCTAGCGGGAGACAATGAGCAGTTCTTC.

This clonotype was seen a few times. The chain is built from TRBV12-3 or TRBV12-4 and TRBJ2-2; D remains unclear. This CDR3 region has 12 residues. The V end lost 6 bases, the J end lost 4 bases, and 6 bases lay between the germline ends. The chain's CDR3 is CASRTSTGELFF. The CDR3 region has the DNA TGTGCCAGCAGAACCTCCACCGGGGAGCTGTTTTTT.

This clonotype was found a few times. The chain combines TRBV12-3 or TRBV12-4 with TRBJ1-4; the D gene is possibly TRBD1 (6 bases). V was pared by 7 bases and J by 6 bases, with 15 bases between. This CDR3 has 14 amino acids. Here the CDR3 reads CASTRRGGDEKLFF. The CDR3 DNA reads TGTGCCAGCACTCGGAGAGGGGGAGATGAAAAACTGTTTTTT.

In this sample, this clonotype turned up a few times. The J gene is TRBJ2-5, the V gene TRBV5-1, with 11 bases fitting TRBD2. This CDR3 has 15 amino acids. The trim removed 5 bases at V and 2 bases at J, leaving 5 bases unmatched. CDR1 and CDR2 from the germline V gene are SGHRS and YFSETQ. CDR3 amino acids: CASRSGLAEQETQYF. CDR3 coding DNA: TGCGCCAGCAGATCGGGACTAGCGGAACAAGAGACCCAGTACTTC.

The chain joins TRBV24-1 to TRBJ1-2; a weak D match, TRBD1 (5 bases). CDR3 length: 13 residues. Trimming cost V 6 bases and J 6 bases, with 13 bases left between them. Germline CDR1 KGHDR, CDR2 SFDVKD. The CDR3 protein is CATSRLSGDGYTF. CDR3 in DNA: TGTGCCACCAGTCGATTGTCGGGGGATGGCTACACCTTC.

The chain employs TRBV7-7 and TRBJ2-2, with D maybe TRBD1 (5 bases). V lost 5 bases to trimming and J lost 2 bases, with 12 bases between them. There are 15 residues in the CDR3. CDR1 is SSHAT and CDR2 is FNYEAQ in the germline V gene (reference sequence). The CDR3 region is CASSLDSFNTGELFF. CDR3 nucleotide sequence: TGTGCCAGCAGCCTTGACAGCTTCAACACCGGGGAGCTGTTTTTT. Complete variable domain (other parts from reference TRBV7-7 and TRBJ2-2): GAGVSQSPRYKVTKRGQDVTLRCDPISSHATLYWYQQALGQGPEFLTYFNYEAQPDKSGLPSDRFSAERPEGSISTLTIQRTEQRDSAMYRCASSLDSFNTGELFFGEGSRLTVL.

The CDR3: CASSSYGQGNTEAFF. The CDR3 DNA reads TGCGCCAGCAGCAGCTATGGACAGGGGAACACTGAAGCTTTCTTT. This chain uses TRBV5-1 with TRBJ1-1, with TRBD1 matching 8 bases. Per the germline V gene, CDR1 is SGHRS and CDR2 is YFSETQ. This CDR3 is 15 amino acids long. With V trimmed by 4 bases and J by 1 base, 6 bases remained unmatched.

This clonotype was recorded a few times. The chain is built from TRBV12-3 or TRBV12-4 and TRBJ1-5; a possible D gene is TRBD1 (6 bases). Trimming took 1 base from V and 0 from J, leaving 7 bases between them. The CDR3 has 15 amino acids. This CDR3 reads CASSLGDTSNQPQHF. The CDR3, as DNA: TGTGCCAGCAGTTTAGGGGACACTAGCAATCAGCCCCAGCATTTT.

This clonotype was observed once. V and J are TRBV20-1 and TRBJ2-3; 8 bases agree with TRBD1. The junction had 18 bases not matched to a gene; V was cut back by 5 bases and J by 5 bases. The germline V gene encodes CDR1 DFQATT and CDR2 SNEGSKA (reference sequence). CDR3 length: 17 amino acids. The CDR3 DNA follows: TGCAGTGCTCAGGCGATAAAACAGGGGGTTCTTGGAGATACGCAGTATTTT. Its translation is CSAQAIKQGVLGDTQYF.

This chain joins TRBV19 and TRBJ2-1; 9 positions match TRBD2. The V segment lost 4 bases and the J segment 4 bases; nucleotides outside the gene matches: 8. This CDR3 comprises 16 residues. Germline-derived CDR1 and CDR2 are LNHDA and SQIVND (reference sequence). The CDR3 loop is CASSRQAGGGYNEQFF. The CDR3 nucleotides are TGTGCCAGTAGTAGGCAAGCGGGAGGTGGTTACAATGAGCAGTTCTTC. Full variable domain (rest looked up from reference TRBV19 and TRBJ2-1): DGGITQSPKYLFRKEGQNVTLSCEQNLNHDAMYWYRQDPGQGLRLIYYSQIVNDFQKGDIAEGYSVSREKKESFPLTVTSAQKNPTAFYLCASSRQAGGGYNEQFFGPGTRLTVL.

This clonotype showed up many times. The chain joins TRBV20-1 to TRBJ1-1; the D is unclear. The germline V and J ends were trimmed by 0 bases and 0 bases, with 5 bases remaining between them. CDR1 DFQATT and CDR2 SNEGSKA come from the germline V gene (reference sequence). The length of the CDR3 is 13 residues. CDR3 in DNA: TGCAGTGCTAGAGATCTTCTGAACACTGAAGCTTTCTTT. This codes for CSARDLLNTEAFF.

This clonotype has more than one count but fewer than ten. The V and J genes are TRBV29-1 and TRBJ1-1; a possible D gene is TRBD1 (5 bases). The V and J ends lost 1 base and 11 bases respectively, with 23 bases between them. The CDR3 spans 15 residues. Germline V gene lookup returns CDR1 SQVTM and CDR2 ANQGSEA. As DNA, the CDR3 is TGCAGCGTTGAAGCGGGGGGACGGGGCGCCGAGGGGGCTTTCTTT. Its translation: CSVEAGGRGAEGAFF.

This clonotype was counted between two and nine times. V is TRBV11-2 and J is TRBJ2-5; 7 positions agree with TRBD2. CDR1 is SGHAT, CDR2 FQNNGV, per germline. The V gene end was trimmed by 5 bases and the J gene end by 5 bases; junction bases not matched to a gene: 14. The CDR3 is 16 residues long. This chain's CDR3 is CASSPRGAGRRETQYF. Here the CDR3 DNA reads TGTGCCAGCAGCCCGAGGGGAGCGGGAAGGAGGGAGACCCAGTACTTC.

This clonotype was counted between two and nine times. This chain connects TRBV12-3 or TRBV12-4 to TRBJ1-6, with TRBD1 matching over 9 bases. This CDR3 has 15 residues. Trimming took 6 bases from V and 9 from J; bases not matched to a gene: 9. The CDR3 protein is CASSPTGGLGSPLHF. CDR3 nucleotide sequence: TGTGCCAGCAGCCCGACAGGGGGACTCGGTTCACCCCTCCACTTT.

The chain has TRBV5-1 and TRBJ1-4; no firm D call. Germline V gives CDR1 SGHRS, CDR2 YFSETQ. This CDR3 is built from 14 residues. V lost 3 bases to trimming and J lost 0 bases, with 6 bases between them. The CDR3: CASSSETTNEKLFF. In DNA, the CDR3 is TGCGCCAGCAGCTCAGAGACAACTAATGAAAAACTGTTTTTT.

This rearrangement joins TRBV19 to TRBJ2-3; 7 bases map to TRBD1. The V and J ends lost 10 bases and 2 bases, in that order; junction bases with no gene match: 9. CDR3 length equals 14 residues. Germline V gives CDR1 LNHDA, CDR2 SQIVND (reference sequence). This CDR3 reads CATRRTGNTDTQYF. In DNA form, the CDR3 reads TGTGCCACTCGACGGACAGGCAACACAGATACGCAGTATTTT.